This T cell receptor (beta chain) derives from a study of T cell responses to AZD1222 COVID-19 vaccine (dated by TCRdb to about 2021). A note on the overall study: A total of 230 to 250 trial participants underwent TCR sequencing, of whom approximately 210 received two doses of AZD1222 and about 25 received two doses of the MenACWY control vaccine. Trial participants were enrolled by age into subgroups of 18-55, 56-69 and 70-plus years, and around 150, 29 and 61 TCR-sequenced participants, respectively, were included in these subgroups.

The full study reports these points: No day 14 peak-response samples were available, so repertoires were characterized only after the peak T cell response. Conclusions about previously exposed vaccinees were limited because only six AZD1222 recipients were SARS-CoV-2 seropositive at baseline. After two AZD1222 doses, both the breadth and the depth of spike-specific TCRs were significantly higher than at day 0 and than in MenACWY recipients. Nearly half of unique spike-specific TCRs reportedly recognized epitopes outside regions mutated in the B.1.351 and B.1.1.7 variants. In the small 56-69-year group, the increase in depth fell short of significance, most likely because of low power. The vaccine-associated CD4 TCRs covered the entire spike protein, and the dominant responses fell in regions 160-218 and 743-854. Most participants were white British and females outnumbered males, and the authors suggested that clonal diversity may have been underestimated.

The CDR3 regions of human TCRbeta chains were subjected to immunosequencing. The original methods were these. TCRs in the repertoires were matched against a reference library of SARS-CoV-2-specific TCRs that had been generated with the MIRA antigen-specificity platform. Breadth was defined as the fraction of unique TCRs that were SARS-CoV-2-associated, and depth was defined as the fraction of total T cells that were SARS-CoV-2-associated. Each spike-specific TCR was assigned to its reactive spike region and to a CD4 or CD8 class using the MIRA data. Log10-transformed breadth and depth values were compared by one-way ANOVA with Sidak's multiple comparisons tests. In its TCRdb copy, this immuneACCESS table keeps in-frame sequences only and misses some clones. Where compared with another copy, unresolved V genes explain less than half of these, and the others have no known cause. Clonal size and the V and J genes are those of that table, whereas D and trimming came from the DNA. Within this sample are 200,000 to 250,000 clones, with approximately 94% of them counted one time only. 1.7% of the sample is taken by the ten largest.

The sample's time point, from its label and the paper: about 28 days (+/-7) after the second vaccine dose. Taken with the paper, the label for treatment or condition translates to: meningococcal conjugate vaccine given as trial control. Samples from vaccinated people were obtained from the UK trials COV001 and COV002, which included a single-blind randomized controlled phase 2/3 trial of AZD1222 (ChAdOx1 nCoV-19) in healthy adults. For TCRbeta chain sequencing, PBMC samples from trial participants were taken at day 0 and at day 28 after the second dose. On this clone itself: The antigen it recognizes is unknown. The record has no base qualities; no much larger clone is one base away. The same CDR3 can be traced to other DNA sequences in this sample.

From the cysteine up to the phenylalanine, the CDR3 has a length of 12 residues. The sequence is cut down to CDR3 DNA, 36 bases in frame from base 1. The V end loses 3 bases and the J end loses 1 base, and a stretch of 4 bases separates them. Sequences MDHEN (CDR1) and SYDVKM (CDR2) are obtained from the germline V gene. This receptor was identified in an adult who received the MenACWY meningococcal vaccine as a control. The rearranged segments are TRBV28 and TRBJ2-7; no D segment can be confidently identified. This specimen consisted of peripheral blood, obtained 28 days after the second dose of the MenACWY control vaccine. CDR3 protein: CASSLGSYEQYF. In nucleotide form, the sequence is TGTGCCAGCAGTTTGGGATCCTACGAGCAGTACTTC.